This entry lists 2 T cell receptor beta chains sequenced from one sample in a study of cytomegalovirus exposure and HLA in healthy donors. Only in-frame clones appear in the TCRdb table, and some are missing; sequencing was by immunoSEQ multiplex PCR. The profile shows around 110,000 clones, about 88% of them singletons. What was sequenced was PBMCs. These receptors originate from a young woman in good health and CMV-seropositive.

The V call is TRBV6-5, the J call TRBJ1-1; 9 nucleotides line up with TRBD1. Trimming removed 6 bases from V and 12 bases from J; junction bases left unmatched: 8. The CDR3 extends over 12 amino acids. Germline assignment: CDR1 MNHEY and CDR2 SVGAGI. The CDR3, as DNA: TGTGCCAGCAGCTCCGGGACAGGGTTAACTTTCTTT. It translates to CASSSGTGLTFF.

V is TRBV11-2 and J is TRBJ2-3, with D possibly being TRBD2 (5 bases). V was shortened by 0 bases and J by 5 bases, with 6 bases between the two germline ends. CDR1 SGHAT and CDR2 FQNNGV come from the germline V gene. CDR3 size: 13 residues. The CDR3, as DNA: TGTGCCAGCAGCTTAGATCGGGAAGATACGCAGTATTTT. Amino acid sequence: CASSLDREDTQYF.